A selection of T cell receptor beta chains follows, all from one sample in a study of T cells in Graves' hyperthyroidism and ophthalmopathy. TCRdb used MiXCR to reprocess the multiplex PCR reads, holding one entry per CDR3 protein. The sample has 600,000 to 800,000 distinct CDR3 sequences; roughly a third are singletons. Material: blood. All receptors come from a woman between 35 and 50 years old with Graves' hyperthyroidism. Both conserved end residues are part of each CDR3. The D gene is left open where the match is weak. Not every row has a clone size; where given, it reads once, few, many or a size class.

TRBV7-2	NA	TRBJ2-7	few	CASSLGTGVRDTYEQYF	TGTGCCAGCAGCTTAGGGACGGGGGTAAGGGACACCTACGAGCAGTACTTC
TRBV5-5	NA	TRBJ1-1	few	CASSTSGTRQVNTEAFF	TGTGCCAGCAGCACCTCCGGGACCAGGCAGGTGAACACTGAAGCTTTCTTT
TRBV4-1	NA	TRBJ1-5	NA	CASSQGQYSNQPQHF	TGCGCCAGCAGCCAAGGACAGTATAGCAATCAGCCCCAGCATTTT
TRBV12-3/TRBV12-4	TRBD1	TRBJ1-1	few	CASRTQGELNAEAFF	TGTGCCAGCAGGACGCAGGGGGAATTGAACGCTGAAGCTTTCTTT
TRBV15	TRBD2	TRBJ2-2	NA	CATSRVGGRGGRVAGELFF	TGTGCCACCAGCAGAGTTGGTGGGCGGGGGGGCCGGGTCGCCGGGGAGCTGTTTTTT
TRBV25-1	TRBD1	TRBJ2-7	few	CASSDRQGAEEQYF	TGTGCCAGCAGTGATCGACAGGGGGCAGAAGAGCAGTACTTC
TRBV7-9	TRBD1	TRBJ2-7	NA	CASSQGLPGQGPYEQYF	TGCGCCAGCAGCCAAGGCCTCCCGGGACAGGGGCCCTACGAGCAGTACTTC
TRBV15	NA	TRBJ2-5	NA	CATSSYRDTETQYF	TGTGCCACCAGCAGCTACCGGGACACAGAGACCCAGTACTTC
TRBV20-1	NA	TRBJ2-7	NA	CSAPDSQRSYEQYF	TGCAGTGCGCCCGATTCCCAGCGGTCCTACGAGCAGTACTTC
TRBV30	NA	TRBJ1-5	NA	CAWSPGRGQPQHF	TGTGCCTGGAGTCCCGGACGGGGTCAGCCCCAGCATTTT
TRBV6-4	NA	TRBJ1-1	NA	CASSEVGGLNTEAFF	TGTGCCAGCAGTGAAGTCGGGGGGCTCAACACTGAAGCTTTCTTT
TRBV29-1	TRBD1	TRBJ2-7	NA	CSVVRGGAGEQYF	TGCAGCGTTGTCAGAGGGGGCGCCGGGGAGCAGTACTTC
TRBV20-1	NA	TRBJ2-2	many	CSATGRRSTGELFF	TGCAGCGCTACCGGGAGACGAAGCACCGGGGAGCTGTTTTTT
TRBV6-1	NA	TRBJ2-7	NA	CASRKITGPEQYF	TGTGCCAGCAGGAAGATTACAGGGCCCGAGCAGTACTTC
TRBV10-3	NA	TRBJ1-1	NA	CASSLRPRRESEAFF	TGTGCCAGCAGCCTGAGGCCCCGAAGGGAGAGTGAAGCTTTCTTT
TRBV29-1	NA	TRBJ1-2	once	CSVEENRHSGDKGRTF	TGCAGCGTTGAAGAGAACAGGCACTCTGGAGACAAAGGTCGCACCTTC
TRBV9	NA	TRBJ2-2	NA	CARSPPGRTNTGELFF	TGTGCCAGGAGCCCACCAGGCAGAACGAACACCGGGGAGCTGTTTTTT
TRBV9	NA	TRBJ1-4	many	CASSEGWGSNEKLFF	TGTGCCAGCAGTGAGGGTTGGGGATCTAATGAAAAACTGTTTTTT
TRBV5-1	NA	TRBJ2-7	once	CASSPGGGFYEQYF	TGCGCCAGCAGCCCCGGGGGAGGCTTCTACGAGCAGTACTTC
TRBV7-9	NA	TRBJ1-2	many	CASSLESGGHYGYTF	TGTGCCAGCAGCTTAGAGTCGGGGGGGCACTATGGCTACACCTTC
TRBV10-3	NA	TRBJ1-2	NA	CAITQGGYYGYTF	TGTGCCATCACCCAAGGGGGGTACTATGGCTACACCTTC
TRBV12-3/TRBV12-4	NA	TRBJ1-5	NA	CASGGRSWGNQPQHF	TGTGCCAGCGGCGGGCGGTCTTGGGGGAATCAGCCCCAGCATTTT
TRBV27	NA	TRBJ1-2	NA	CASRLGIADLYTF	TGTGCCAGTCGTCTTGGCATCGCGGACCTCTACACCTTC
TRBV6-5	NA	TRBJ1-5	many	CASSSTHWVQPQHF	TGTGCCAGCAGTTCCACCCATTGGGTTCAGCCCCAGCATTTT
TRBV12-3/TRBV12-4	NA	TRBJ1-6	many	CASSYSGRNHSPLHF	TGTGCCAGCAGTTACTCGGGACGGAACCATTCACCCCTCCACTTT
TRBV29-1	NA	TRBJ1-5	NA	CSVEGLGETQHF	TGCAGCGTTGAAGGCCTCGGAGAGACCCAGCATTTT
TRBV20-1	TRBD2	TRBJ2-5	NA	CSATSAGGYQETQYF	TGCAGTGCCACCTCAGCGGGGGGGTACCAAGAGACCCAGTACTTC
TRBV19	NA	TRBJ1-3	NA	CASSMETRGHISGNTIYF	TGTGCCAGTAGTATGGAAACCAGGGGACATATCTCTGGAAACACCATATATTTT
TRBV6-5	NA	TRBJ1-2	few	CASRPGGGNYGYTF	TGTGCCAGCAGACCCGGAGGGGGGAACTATGGCTACACCTTC
TRBV10-3	TRBD1	TRBJ1-1	few	CASSFKPGGLKTEAFF	TGTGCCAGCAGTTTTAAGCCAGGGGGGTTGAAGACTGAAGCTTTCTTT
TRBV5-1	TRBD1	TRBJ1-6	few	CASRGTGYNSPLHF	TGCGCCAGCAGAGGGACAGGGTATAATTCACCCCTCCACTTT
TRBV12-5	NA	TRBJ2-5	NA	CASAPNPGGETQYF	TGTGCTAGTGCCCCGAACCCAGGCGGAGAGACCCAGTACTTC
TRBV7-6	TRBD2	TRBJ2-6	once	CASSLGMGGAEISGANVLTF	TGTGCCAGCAGCTTAGGCATGGGAGGGGCCGAAATCTCTGGGGCCAACGTCCTGACTTTC
TRBV7-9	NA	TRBJ1-4	many	CASSFRSGQSNEKLFF	TGTGCCAGCAGCTTCCGCTCGGGGCAGAGTAATGAAAAACTGTTTTTT
TRBV6-5	NA	TRBJ1-3	NA	CASSPTASFGNTIYF	TGTGCCAGCAGTCCGACAGCGAGCTTTGGAAACACCATATATTTT
TRBV10-3	TRBD1	TRBJ2-7	NA	CAISVSGQGGNEQYF	TGTGCCATCAGTGTATCAGGACAGGGGGGGAACGAGCAGTACTTC
TRBV24-1	NA	TRBJ2-7	many	CATSASGYNSYEQYF	TGTGCCACCAGTGCCTCCGGGTACAACTCCTACGAGCAGTACTTC
TRBV27	TRBD1	TRBJ1-5	once	CASSASTGGSQPQHF	TGTGCCAGCAGCGCCTCGACAGGGGGAAGTCAGCCCCAGCATTTT
TRBV28	TRBD1	TRBJ2-5	NA	CASSSFRGQGTETQYF	TGTGCCAGCAGTTCCTTTCGGGGACAGGGGACGGAGACCCAGTACTTC
TRBV7-2	TRBD2	TRBJ2-2	few	CASSLRLAGANTGELFF	TGTGCCAGCAGCTTACGACTAGCGGGGGCGAACACCGGGGAGCTGTTTTTT
TRBV10-3	TRBD1	TRBJ2-7	many	CAIRWSGDRDYEQYF	TGTGCCATTAGATGGAGTGGGGACAGAGATTACGAGCAGTACTTC
TRBV9	NA	TRBJ1-5	few	CASGGTGAGQPQHF	TGTGCCAGCGGGGGAACGGGGGCGGGTCAGCCCCAGCATTTT
TRBV4-1	NA	TRBJ2-3	NA	CASCTQTGTHNTDTQYF	TGCGCCAGCTGTACCCAAACCGGGACGCATAACACAGATACGCAGTATTTT
TRBV7-2	TRBD1	TRBJ1-2	NA	CASSNFGDRGYGYTF	TGTGCCAGCAGCAATTTTGGGGACAGGGGCTATGGCTACACCTTC
TRBV5-6	NA	TRBJ1-4	many	CASSYNSGKLFF	TGTGCCAGCAGCTACAACAGTGGGAAACTGTTTTTT
TRBV20-1	TRBD1	TRBJ2-7	many	CSARPDRGMQYF	TGCAGTGCTAGGCCGGACAGGGGAATGCAGTACTTC
TRBV20-1	NA	TRBJ1-6	NA	CSASVVSSYNTPLHF	TGCAGTGCTAGTGTAGTTAGCTCCTATAATACACCCCTCCACTTT
TRBV7-4	NA	TRBJ1-1	few	CASSLKWGPTEAFF	TGTGCCAGCAGCTTAAAGTGGGGCCCCACTGAAGCTTTCTTT
TRBV2	NA	TRBJ1-6	many	CASNGVGLMGSPLHF	TGTGCCAGCAACGGCGTGGGGTTAATGGGCTCACCCCTCCACTTT